The 18 T cell receptor beta chains in this list originate from one sample, sequenced in a study of blood T cell repertoires in COVID-19. Assay used: immunoSEQ multiplex PCR; TCRdb lists only in-frame clones, some missing. The sample holds fewer than 250,000 clones, roughly four fifths seen once. Sequences were obtained from peripheral blood. Every receptor here comes from a woman between 40 and 50 years old with acute or convalescent COVID-19.

The V call is TRBV12-5, the J call TRBJ2-7; D is undetermined. From germline, CDR1 is LGHNT and CDR2 FRNRAP. The germline V and J ends were trimmed by 5 bases and 3 bases, with 11 bases remaining between them. The CDR3 is made up of 13 amino acids. The CDR3 is CASGTQTSYEQYF. Written as DNA, the CDR3 is TGTGCTAGTGGTACTCAGACAAGCTACGAGCAGTACTTC.

This sequence joins TRBV24-1 and TRBJ2-7; D is perhaps TRBD2 (5 bases). There are 14 residues in the CDR3. V dropped 0 bases and J dropped 6 bases, with 11 bases sitting between them. Per germline, CDR1 KGHDR and CDR2 SFDVKD. The CDR3 sequence: CATSDLGQAGEQYF. CDR3 nucleotides: TGTGCCACCAGTGATTTGGGGCAGGCGGGCGAGCAGTACTTC.

The gene calls are TRBV5-1 and TRBJ2-5; no clear D. Between the trimmed V and J ends, which lost 7 bases and 7 bases, there was a span of 11 bases. Germline CDR1 and CDR2: SGHRS and YFSETQ. CDR3 length: 11 residues. CDR3 DNA sequence: TGCGCCAGCTTCCCAAGAGGGACCCAGTACTTC. Its protein is CASFPRGTQYF.

This sequence joins TRBV20-1 and TRBJ1-2; D is perhaps TRBD1 (5 bases). This CDR3 region has 17 residues. V was cut by 3 bases and J by 5 bases, with 25 bases left in between. Per germline, CDR1 DFQATT and CDR2 SNEGSKA (reference sequence). CDR3 DNA: TGCAGTGCTAGTTTTTCACCGACAGCACCTGACCCGTATGGCTACACCTTC. Protein: CSASFSPTAPDPYGYTF.

This chain uses TRBV5-5 with TRBJ2-7; a weak D match, TRBD1 (6 bases). The germline V gene has CDR1 SGHKS and CDR2 YYEKEE (reference sequence). The V end lost 4 bases, the J end lost 2 bases, and 13 bases lay between the germline ends. The CDR3 covers 14 residues. The CDR3 DNA sequence: TGTGCCAGCAGCGTAACAGACAGGACCTACGAGCAGTACTTC. It translates to CASSVTDRTYEQYF.

The chain has TRBV29-1 and TRBJ2-1; 11 nucleotides line up with TRBD2. The CDR3 has 16 amino acids. J gave up 4 bases and V 3 bases, and 8 bases lay outside the gene matches. CDR1 is SQVTM, CDR2 ANQGSEA, per germline. The CDR3 here is CSVDGASGGSYNEQFF. In nucleotides, the CDR3 is TGCAGCGTTGACGGTGCTAGCGGGGGGTCATACAATGAGCAGTTCTTC.

The J gene is TRBJ2-7, the V gene TRBV7-2, with TRBD2 matching over 7 bases. Germline-derived CDR1 and CDR2 are SGHTA and FQGNSA. CDR3 length: 15 amino acids. Losses at the gene ends were 4 bases for V and 2 bases for J; bases not matched to a gene: 8. CDR3 residues: CASSSQAGVTYEQYF. The CDR3 DNA follows: TGTGCCAGCAGCTCTCAGGCGGGGGTGACCTACGAGCAGTACTTC. Filled out from reference TRBV7-2 and TRBJ2-7, the complete variable domain reads GAGVSQSPSNKVTEKGKDVELRCDPISGHTALYWYRQSLGQGLEFLIYFQGNSAPDKSGLPSDRFSAERTGGSVSTLTIQRTQQEDSAVYLCASSSQAGVTYEQYFGPGTRLTVT.

The V call is TRBV19, the J call TRBJ1-6; possibly TRBD1 for D (5 bases). The CDR3 totals 14 residues. Trimming stripped 8 bases from V and 5 bases from J, with 13 bases between. The germline gives CDR1 LNHDA, CDR2 SQIVND (reference sequence). The CDR3 DNA reads TGTGCCAGTGGGGCTAGGGGCGATAATTCACCCCTCCACTTT. Translation gives CASGARGDNSPLHF.

The chain uses TRBV11-2 and TRBJ2-3; D might be TRBD2 (7 bases). V lost 0 bases and J lost 2, with 15 bases in between. The germline gives CDR1 SGHAT, CDR2 FQNNGV. CDR3 length: 17 residues. The CDR3 here is CASSLESGGVNTDTQYF. CDR3 in DNA: TGTGCCAGCAGCTTAGAGTCGGGGGGCGTAAACACAGATACGCAGTATTTT.

The chain carries TRBV30 and TRBJ1-4, with TRBD1 matching over 10 bases. The CDR3 has 16 amino acids. Germline V gives CDR1 GTSNPN, CDR2 SVGIG (reference sequence). The trim removed 4 bases at V and 2 bases at J, leaving 7 bases unmatched. CDR3 loop: CAWNGDRGYTNEKLFF. The CDR3 nucleotides are TGTGCCTGGAACGGGGACAGGGGTTACACTAATGAAAAACTGTTTTTT.

The rearrangement uses TRBV2 and TRBJ1-1; D is undetermined. Trimming removed 1 base at V and 7 bases at J, with 22 bases between. Looked up from germline, CDR1 is SNHLY and CDR2 is FYNNEI. CDR3 length equals 17 residues. The CDR3 here is CASSEGPYRHGLGEAFF. The CDR3 coding sequence is TGTGCCAGCAGTGAAGGGCCCTACCGACATGGGCTGGGTGAAGCTTTCTTT.

The chain carries TRBV6-5 and TRBJ2-3; 11 nucleotides agree with TRBD2. The CDR3 consists of 16 residues. V gave up 4 bases and J gave up 6 bases; unmatched junction bases: 9. Germline CDR1 reads MNHEY; CDR2 reads SVGAGI. In DNA, the CDR3 is TGTGCCAGCAGTTCCCAGACTAGCGGGACTCTGGATACGCAGTATTTT. Protein: CASSSQTSGTLDTQYF.

The rearrangement uses TRBV5-1 and TRBJ1-1; D not certain. CDR1 and CDR2 from the germline V gene are SGHRS and YFSETQ. The CDR3 contains 14 residues. The V end lost 0 bases, the J end lost 5 bases, and 11 bases lay between the germline ends. The CDR3 DNA reads as TGCGCCAGCAGCTTGGGGGGTGGGAGAACTGAAGCTTTCTTT. Its translation: CASSLGGGRTEAFF.

This clone was counted only a few times. This sequence joins TRBV12-2 and TRBJ2-5; the table assigns TRBD1, which was not confirmed against the DNA. TRBV12-2 is given as a pseudogene. CDR3 size: 15 residues. CDR3 nucleotide sequence: TGTGCAAGTCGCTTAAGAGAGCAGGGTCGGGAGACCCAGTACTTC. It encodes CASRLREQGRETQYF.

J is TRBJ2-3 and V is TRBV29-1; 12 nucleotides align to TRBD2. This CDR3 contains 15 residues. Germline V gives CDR1 SQVTM, CDR2 ANQGSEA. Trimming took 6 bases from V and 2 from J; bases not matched to a gene: 6. CDR3 nucleotide sequence: TGCAGCGTGAGACTAGCGGGAGAGCTCACAGATACGCAGTATTTT. Translated, it gives CSVRLAGELTDTQYF.

This clone appeared a few times. V usage is TRBV4-2 and J usage is TRBJ2-3; the match to TRBD1 covers 8 bases. The CDR3 spans 16 residues. Germline CDR1 and CDR2: LGHNA and YNFKEQ. V trimming: 4 bases; J trimming: 3 bases; junction bases outside the gene matches: 9. CDR3 bases: TGTGCCAGCAGCCCACAGGGACAGGCAATTACAGATACGCAGTATTTT. Translation: CASSPQGQAITDTQYF.

The chain recombines TRBV6-6 with TRBJ1-2, with TRBD1 identical over 8 bases. The CDR3 runs to 11 residues. The germline V gene encodes CDR1 MNHNY and CDR2 SVGAGI (reference sequence). V trimming: 5 bases; J trimming: 9 bases; junction bases outside the gene matches: 2. CDR3 nucleotides: TGTGCCAGCAGTGGACAGGGCAGCTACACCTTC. This sequence encodes CASSGQGSYTF.

The gene calls are TRBV19 and TRBJ1-2; perhaps TRBD1 as D (5 bases). Germline V gene lookup returns CDR1 LNHDA and CDR2 SQIVND (reference sequence). V was trimmed by 3 bases and J by 8 bases, leaving 16 bases between them. This CDR3 contains 14 residues. In DNA, the CDR3 is TGTGCCAGTAGTATTGGTGTAGGGGAATACGGCTACACCTTC. Translated: CASSIGVGEYGYTF.